This TCR beta chain was captured by sequencing in a study of T cell responses to AZD1222 COVID-19 vaccine. Study-wide results and limits: Most donors were white British and more were female, and clonal diversity was possibly underestimated. The study found Spike-specific TCR breadth and depth rose after two AZD1222 doses. In the spike-specific TCR repertoire, nearly half reportedly target unmutated variant regions.

This CDR3 has 16 amino acids. Germline CDR1 MDHEN, CDR2 SYDVKM. Trimming cost V 5 bases and J 4 bases; bases outside gene matches: 9. Generated by immunoSEQ multiplex PCR, the TCRdb table keeps only in-frame clones and is missing some. Among about 130,000 clones listed, roughly 90% were seen once. About this clone: Its matching antigen is unknown.

The source of this sequence is an adult in good health. The chain recombines TRBV28 with TRBJ2-1, with 9 bases that match TRBD2. Sequences were derived from peripheral blood, sampled on day 0 of AZD1222 vaccination. DNA of the CDR3: TGTGCCAGCAGTCCCCCGACTAGCGGACGGTACAATGAGCAGTTCTTC. Translation: CASSPPTSGRYNEQFF.